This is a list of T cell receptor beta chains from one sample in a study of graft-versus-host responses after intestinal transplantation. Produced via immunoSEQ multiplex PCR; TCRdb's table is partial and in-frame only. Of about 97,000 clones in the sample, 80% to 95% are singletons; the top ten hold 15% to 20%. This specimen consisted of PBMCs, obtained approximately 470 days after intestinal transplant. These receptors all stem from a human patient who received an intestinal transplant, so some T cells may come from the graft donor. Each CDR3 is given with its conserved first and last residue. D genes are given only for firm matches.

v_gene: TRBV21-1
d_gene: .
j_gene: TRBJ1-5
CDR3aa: CASSKVRTEPNQPQHF

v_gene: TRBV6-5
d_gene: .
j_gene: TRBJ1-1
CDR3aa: CASTSWNTEAFF

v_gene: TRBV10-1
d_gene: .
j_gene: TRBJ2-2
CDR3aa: CASSESPDLNTGELFF

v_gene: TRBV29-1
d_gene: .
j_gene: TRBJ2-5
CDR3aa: CSVEVGETQYF

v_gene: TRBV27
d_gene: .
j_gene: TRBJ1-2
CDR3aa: CASSPRGGYGYTF

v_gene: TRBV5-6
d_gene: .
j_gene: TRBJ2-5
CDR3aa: CASSPELGHQETQYF

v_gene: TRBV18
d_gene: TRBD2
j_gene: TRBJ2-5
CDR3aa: CASSPKTGGTATQYF

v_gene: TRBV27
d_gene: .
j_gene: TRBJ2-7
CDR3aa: CASSFTGISYEQYF

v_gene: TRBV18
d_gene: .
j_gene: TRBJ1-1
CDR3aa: CASSPPWKVEAFF

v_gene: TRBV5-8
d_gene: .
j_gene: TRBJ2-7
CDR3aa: CASSLGQAFSYEQYF

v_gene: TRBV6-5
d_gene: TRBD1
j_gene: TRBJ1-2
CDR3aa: CASSYRQGVYGYTF

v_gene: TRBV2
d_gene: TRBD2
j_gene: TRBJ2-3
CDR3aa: CAAAASGGDTQYF

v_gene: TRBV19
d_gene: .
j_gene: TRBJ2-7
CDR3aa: CASSTNPGAPYEQYF

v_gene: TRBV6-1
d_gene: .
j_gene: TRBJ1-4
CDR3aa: CASRDTGTNEKLFF

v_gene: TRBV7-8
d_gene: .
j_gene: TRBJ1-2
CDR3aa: CASSLESGTRYGYTF

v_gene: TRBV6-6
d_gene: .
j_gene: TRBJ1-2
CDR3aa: CASSYQNNYGYTF

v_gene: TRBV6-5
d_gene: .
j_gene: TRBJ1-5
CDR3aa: CASSEVGNQPQHF

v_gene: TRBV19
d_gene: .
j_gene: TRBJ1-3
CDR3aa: CATTSTGSSGNTIYF

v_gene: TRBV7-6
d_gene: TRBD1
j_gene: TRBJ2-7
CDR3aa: CASSPGTASSYEQYF

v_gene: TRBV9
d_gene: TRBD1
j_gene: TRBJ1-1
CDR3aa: CASSDQGAAGEAFF

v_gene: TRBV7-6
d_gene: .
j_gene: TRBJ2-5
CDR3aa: CASSLLLEMGTQYF

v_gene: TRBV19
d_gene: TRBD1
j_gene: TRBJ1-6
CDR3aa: CASSRQGRGSPLHF

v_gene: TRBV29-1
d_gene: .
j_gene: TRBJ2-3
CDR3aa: CSAGGAGADTQYF

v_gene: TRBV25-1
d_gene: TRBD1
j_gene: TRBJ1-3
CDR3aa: CASSPDRGSGNTIYF

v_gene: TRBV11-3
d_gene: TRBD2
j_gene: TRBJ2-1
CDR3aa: CASSLAGGPYNEQFF

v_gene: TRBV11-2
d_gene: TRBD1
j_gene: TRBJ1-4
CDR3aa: CASSLGDRVEKLFF

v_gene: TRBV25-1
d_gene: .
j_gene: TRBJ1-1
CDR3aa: CASRKGGAKRVTEAFF

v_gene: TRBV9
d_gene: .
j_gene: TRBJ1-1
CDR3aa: CASSVAQGGDTEAFF

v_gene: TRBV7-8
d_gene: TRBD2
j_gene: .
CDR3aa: CASSASRGTAEQYF

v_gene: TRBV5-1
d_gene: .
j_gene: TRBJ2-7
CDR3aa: CASSFGGEQYF

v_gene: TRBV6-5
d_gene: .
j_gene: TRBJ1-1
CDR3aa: CASTSDRNTEAFF

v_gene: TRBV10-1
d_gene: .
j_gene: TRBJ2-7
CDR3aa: CASSEPGSYEQYF

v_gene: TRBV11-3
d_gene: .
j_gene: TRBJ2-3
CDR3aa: CASSLAEDTQYF

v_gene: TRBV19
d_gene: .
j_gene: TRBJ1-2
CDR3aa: CASSGVSYGYTF

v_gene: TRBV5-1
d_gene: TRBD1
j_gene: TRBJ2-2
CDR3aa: CASSLVPDRSNTGELFF

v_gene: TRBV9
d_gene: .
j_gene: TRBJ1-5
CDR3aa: CASSVGQGQGEPQHF

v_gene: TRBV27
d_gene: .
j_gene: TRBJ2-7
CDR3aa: CASSLRRGSSYEQYF

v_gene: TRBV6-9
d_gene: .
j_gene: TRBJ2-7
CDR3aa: CASSYGSAGYF

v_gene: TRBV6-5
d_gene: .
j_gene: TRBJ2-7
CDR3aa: CASIRGAALYEQYF

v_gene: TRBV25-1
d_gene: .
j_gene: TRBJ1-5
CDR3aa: CASSEPNGGQLEDQPQHF

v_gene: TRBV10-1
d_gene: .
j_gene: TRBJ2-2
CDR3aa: CASSRQLNTGELFF

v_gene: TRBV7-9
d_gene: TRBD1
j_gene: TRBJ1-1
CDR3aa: CASRGQGNTEAFF

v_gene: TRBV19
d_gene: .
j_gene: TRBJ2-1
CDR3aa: CASSGGYNEQFF

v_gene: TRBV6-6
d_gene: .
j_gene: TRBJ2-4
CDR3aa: CASSYSLVAGIQYF

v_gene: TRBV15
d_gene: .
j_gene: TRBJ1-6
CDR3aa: CATSRDNTANYNSPLHF

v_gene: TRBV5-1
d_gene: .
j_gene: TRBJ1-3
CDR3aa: CASSAGVTGNTIYF

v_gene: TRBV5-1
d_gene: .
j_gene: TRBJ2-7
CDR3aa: CASSVDVPYEQYF

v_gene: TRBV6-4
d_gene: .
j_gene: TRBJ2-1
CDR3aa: CASSEWGETTYNEQFF

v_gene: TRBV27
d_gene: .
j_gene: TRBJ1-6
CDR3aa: CASSPTGNSPLHF